Listed here are 16 T cell receptor beta chains from one sample, sequenced in a study of Ad26.COV2.S vaccination and SARS-CoV-2 variants. The sample's treatment: around 19 received Ad26.COV2.S at low or high dose, single or two shots; roughly five received placebo; per-sample allocation not given. Sample collection was performed on day 63 after the first vaccine or placebo injection. Assay: immunoSEQ multiplex PCR; the TCRdb copy retains only in-frame clones and omits some. The sample contains 300,000 to 400,000 clones, almost 90% of which appear only once. The specimen was peripheral blood, collected in a trial of Ad26.COV2.S vaccine versus placebo. These receptors all come from a person aged 18-65 years who received the Ad26.COV2.S COVID-19 vaccine or a placebo.

The chain uses TRBV6-4 and TRBJ1-1; weak D call: TRBD1 (5 bases). The V gene lost 3 bases and the J gene lost 6 bases, with 14 bases spanning the gap. This CDR3 region has 14 residues. The germline V gene has CDR1 MRHNA and CDR2 SNTAGT. CDR3 nucleotide sequence: TGTGCCAGCAGTGAGGGGGAAGGAAGGGCTGAAGCTTTCTTT. Its protein product is CASSEGEGRAEAFF.

The rearrangement joins TRBV5-4 to TRBJ2-3; 9 nucleotides line up with TRBD2. The CDR3 consists of 15 residues. Unmatched junction bases numbered 8, after V lost 4 bases and J lost 5 bases. In germline, CDR1 is SGHNT, CDR2 YYREEE (reference sequence). The CDR3 loop reads CASSPRREGVDTQYF. In DNA, the CDR3 is TGTGCCAGCAGCCCCCGGCGGGAGGGGGTAGATACGCAGTATTTT.

V and J are TRBV7-9 and TRBJ1-2; 9 bases fit TRBD1. CDR1 and CDR2 (germline): SEHNR, FQNEAQ (reference sequence). V lost 4 bases and J lost 3; bases outside the gene matches: 6. This CDR3 contains 15 residues. The CDR3 protein is CASSYPDRGDYGYTF. CDR3 sequence (DNA): TGTGCCAGCAGCTACCCGGACAGGGGCGACTATGGCTACACCTTC. The variable domain in full, completed from reference TRBV7-9 and TRBJ1-2, reads DTGVSQNPRHKITKRGQNVTFRCDPISEHNRLYWYRQTLGQGPEFLTYFQNEAQLEKSRLLSDRFSAERPKGSFSTLEIQRTEQGDSAMYLCASSYPDRGDYGYTFGSGTRLTVV.

The chain has TRBV5-8 and TRBJ2-1; D gene uncertain. Trimming took 1 base from V and 0 from J, leaving 5 bases between them. Per the germline V gene, CDR1 is SGHTS and CDR2 is YDEGEE. The CDR3 covers 14 residues. CDR3 in amino acids: CASSLRSSYNEQFF. The CDR3 nucleotides read TGTGCCAGCAGCTTGCGAAGCTCCTACAATGAGCAGTTCTTC.

The chain has TRBV6-5 and TRBJ1-1; 7 positions agree with TRBD1. Looked up from germline, CDR1 is MNHEY and CDR2 is SVGAGI. Unmatched junction bases numbered 6, after V lost 5 bases and J lost 0 bases. CDR3 length: 15 residues. The CDR3 region is CASSPGQEVNTEAFF. The CDR3 DNA reads TGTGCCAGCAGTCCTGGACAGGAGGTGAACACTGAAGCTTTCTTT.

The rearrangement links TRBV19 to TRBJ1-1; D remains unclear. There are 15 residues in the CDR3. CDR1 and CDR2 from the germline V gene are LNHDA and SQIVND (reference sequence). Trimming stripped 1 base from V and 6 bases from J, with 15 bases between. The CDR3 nucleotides read TGTGCCAGTAGTATAGTTGTAGGTTTTAACGCTGAAGCTTTCTTT. It yields the protein CASSIVVGFNAEAFF.

This chain joins TRBV4-1 and TRBJ1-1; D gene uncertain. The germline CDR1 and CDR2 sequences are MGHRA and YSYEKL. V dropped 0 bases and J dropped 0 bases, with 11 bases sitting between them. There are 16 residues in the CDR3. CDR3 region: CASSQEGWGVNTEAFF. The CDR3 DNA reads as TGCGCCAGCAGCCAAGAGGGGTGGGGTGTGAACACTGAAGCTTTCTTT.

V usage is TRBV7-2 and J usage is TRBJ2-3, with a possible D match to TRBD2 (6 bases). The CDR3 length is 14 residues. Trimming removed 2 bases at V and 4 bases at J, with 10 bases between. Germline CDR1 SGHTA, CDR2 FQGNSA. CDR3 coding DNA: TGTGCCAGCAGCTTAAGCCCGGGAGCAGATACGCAGTATTTT. Protein product: CASSLSPGADTQYF.

Only a few counts were recorded for this clone. The V call is TRBV7-9, the J call TRBJ1-2; 8 nucleotides line up with TRBD1. Germline CDR1 is SEHNR and CDR2 is FQNEAQ (reference sequence). The CDR3 length is 13 residues. V lost 5 bases, J lost 4 bases, and 3 bases stayed unmatched. The CDR3 DNA is TGTGCCAGCAGCCCCCAGGGGGCCTATGGCTACACCTTC. The encoded protein is CASSPQGAYGYTF.

In DNA, the CDR3 is TGTGCCAGCAGTGGAGCCCCTGGGACGGACAGCTATGGCTACACCTTC. It is translated as CASSGAPGTDSYGYTF. V and J are TRBV25-1 and TRBJ1-2, with a weak D call TRBD1 (6 bases). The germline V gene has CDR1 MGHDK and CDR2 SYGVNS. The CDR3 sequence is 16 residues long. V was trimmed by 4 bases and J by 4 bases, leaving 19 bases between them.

V is TRBV6-6 and J is TRBJ1-1; TRBD1 aligns across 9 bases. Germline V gene sequence: CDR1 MNHNY, CDR2 SVGAGI (reference sequence). The CDR3 has 14 residues. The V segment lost 5 bases and the J segment 1 base; nucleotides outside the gene matches: 2. The CDR3 loop reads CASSRGQGNTEAFF. The DNA for the CDR3 is TGTGCCAGCAGTCGGGGACAGGGGAACACTGAAGCTTTCTTT.

J is TRBJ2-2 and V is TRBV30; D tentatively fits TRBD1 or TRBD2 (5 bases each). The germline V gene has CDR1 GTSNPN and CDR2 SVGIG (reference sequence). Trimming removed 0 bases from V and 6 bases from J, with 11 bases in between. This CDR3 is 14 amino acids long. The CDR3 DNA reads TGTGCCTGGAGTGTACTCTCGGGACCCGGGGAGCTGTTTTTT. Its protein is CAWSVLSGPGELFF.

V usage is TRBV13 and J usage is TRBJ1-1, with no clear D. V was clipped by 4 bases and J by 0 bases, with 12 bases between them. Germline V CDR1 and CDR2: PRHDT, FYEKMQ (reference sequence). The CDR3 spans 15 residues. The chain's CDR3 is CASSWTGLMNTEAFF. CDR3 sequence (DNA): TGTGCCAGCAGCTGGACGGGCCTAATGAACACTGAAGCTTTCTTT.

This chain links TRBV10-2 with TRBJ2-1, with 9 bases identical to TRBD2. This CDR3 spans 16 amino acids. J lost 4 bases, V lost 0 bases, and 4 bases had no gene match. The V gene's germline CDR1 is WSHSY and CDR2 SAAADI. Here the CDR3 DNA reads TGCGCCAGCAGTGAGTCGAAACTAGCGGGTTACAATGAGCAGTTCTTC. Protein: CASSESKLAGYNEQFF.

Only one count was recorded for this clone. This chain's CDR3 is CAWSPGSGGNTIYF. The DNA for the CDR3 is TGTGCCTGGAGTCCGGGGTCCGGTGGAAACACCATATATTTT. The rearrangement links TRBV30 to TRBJ1-3, with no clear D. V was shortened by 2 bases and J by 3 bases, with 11 bases between the two germline ends. Germline lookup yields CDR1 GTSNPN and CDR2 SVGIG (reference sequence). The CDR3 spans 14 residues.

The chain couples TRBV6-6 to TRBJ1-5, with 7 bases matching TRBD1. The J segment lost 3 bases and the V segment lost 5 bases, leaving 13 bases of the junction unmatched. The CDR3 is 17 amino acids. The germline V gene has CDR1 MNHNY and CDR2 SVGAGI (reference sequence). In DNA form, the CDR3 reads TGTGCCAGCAGTCCAACCCTTGACAGGGTGTCCAATCAGCCCCAGCATTTT. Its translation is CASSPTLDRVSNQPQHF.